What follows are 18 T cell receptor beta chains derived from one specimen sequenced in a study of blood T cell repertoires in COVID-19. TCRdb's copy holds only in-frame clones and misses some; the assay was immunoSEQ multiplex PCR. The table includes 100,000 to 120,000 clones, 88% detected once. Material for sequencing was peripheral blood. These receptors all stem from a woman between 50 and 59 years old with acute or convalescent COVID-19.

The rearrangement links TRBV25-1 to TRBJ2-7; 7 nucleotides agree with TRBD1. CDR3 length: 14 amino acids. J gave up 5 bases and V 3 bases, and 7 bases lay outside the gene matches. Per the germline V gene, CDR1 is MGHDK and CDR2 is SYGVNS. CDR3 coding DNA: TGTGCCAGCAGTGACGACAGGGTAAGAGACGAGCAGTACTTC. It specifies CASSDDRVRDEQYF.

Worth noting for this clone: This specimen includes other DNA sequences encoding the same CDR3. V gene TRBV7-2 combines with J gene TRBJ1-5; no reliable D call. Germline V gene sequence: CDR1 SGHTA, CDR2 FQGNSA. V shed 3 bases and J shed 4 bases, with 10 bases lying between them. CDR3 length: 14 residues. CDR3 in DNA: TGTGCCAGCAGCTTGGGCCGGAATAATCAGCCCCAGCATTTT. Translating gives CASSLGRNNQPQHF.

The chain has TRBV19 and TRBJ1-1; D is possibly TRBD1 (5 bases). V lost 5 bases and J lost 5, with 21 bases in between. Germline loops: CDR1 LNHDA, CDR2 SQIVND (reference sequence). The CDR3 is made up of 16 amino acids. The chain's CDR3 is CASSPGPGGARTEAFF. As DNA, the CDR3 is TGTGCCAGTAGTCCCGGTCCCGGCGGGGCGAGGACTGAAGCTTTCTTT.

V and J are TRBV10-3 and TRBJ1-4; D is possibly TRBD1 (5 bases). The CDR3 consists of 15 residues. The germline CDR1 and CDR2 sequences are ENHRY and SYGVKD. Deletions cut 5 bases from V and 1 base from J, with 11 bases between. The CDR3 here is CAISPDSVTNEKLFF. The CDR3 DNA is TGTGCCATCAGTCCAGACAGTGTAACTAATGAAAAACTGTTTTTT.

This sequence joins TRBV13 and TRBJ2-1; D is undetermined. Germline CDR1 reads PRHDT; CDR2 reads FYEKMQ (reference sequence). The ends were cut back, 5 bases at V and 3 bases at J, with 8 bases in the middle. CDR3 length equals 13 residues. DNA for the CDR3: TGTGCCAGCAGCCTAACAGACTACAATGAGCAGTTCTTC. This sequence encodes CASSLTDYNEQFF.

J is TRBJ2-7 and V is TRBV5-1, with 9 bases lining up with TRBD1. CDR1 is SGHRS and CDR2 is YFSETQ in the germline V gene. The ends lost 4 bases at V and 5 bases at J; junction bases unmatched: 10. The CDR3 has 15 amino acids. CDR3 amino acids: CASSPERDRVDEQYF. The CDR3 DNA is TGCGCCAGCAGCCCGGAACGGGACAGGGTTGACGAGCAGTACTTC.

The CDR3, as DNA: TGTGCCAGCTCACCTAGCGTAAACTCCTACGAGCAGTACTTC. It translates to CASSPSVNSYEQYF. This sequence joins TRBV18 and TRBJ2-7, with D maybe TRBD2 (5 bases). The V end was cut by 3 bases, the J end by 0 bases, with 9 bases between. The length of the CDR3 is 14 residues. Germline V gene sequence: CDR1 KGHSH, CDR2 LQKENI.

The V and J genes are TRBV27 and TRBJ2-1, with D possibly TRBD2 on 6 matching bases. V dropped 4 bases and J dropped 4 bases, with 8 bases sitting between them. The germline gives CDR1 MNHEY, CDR2 SMNVEV (reference sequence). This CDR3 comprises 13 residues. CDR3 nucleotide sequence: TGTGCCAGCAGTTCTGGAGGGTACAATGAGCAGTTCTTC. It yields the protein CASSSGGYNEQFF.

This clone was counted a single time. The V and J genes are TRBV19 and TRBJ2-7; a possible D gene is TRBD1 (5 bases). CDR3 size: 15 residues. Germline assignment: CDR1 LNHDA and CDR2 SQIVND (reference sequence). Trimming removed 10 bases from V and 0 bases from J, with 19 bases in between. DNA for the CDR3: TGTGCCACCGCCCTTAGAACAGGCATCTCCTACGAGCAGTACTTC. It is translated as CATALRTGISYEQYF.

The V call is TRBV25-1, the J call TRBJ1-1; D is unclear. The CDR3 has 12 amino acids. Trimming took 8 bases from V and 1 from J, leaving 8 bases between them. CDR1 MGHDK and CDR2 SYGVNS come from the germline V gene. The CDR3 loop reads CASRVGNTEAFF. As DNA, the CDR3 is TGTGCCAGCCGGGTAGGGAACACTGAAGCTTTCTTT.

There are a few counts of this clone. The rearrangement uses TRBV4-1 and TRBJ2-1, with 10 bases fitting TRBD2. The CDR3 length is 17 residues. Germline V gene lookup returns CDR1 MGHRA and CDR2 YSYEKL. V dropped 5 bases and J dropped 8; count of bases not matched to a gene: 15. CDR3 sequence (DNA): TGCGCCAGCAGCTCCTCTCCGGCTAGCGGGAGTATGGATGAGCAGTTCTTC. As protein: CASSSSPASGSMDEQFF.

The chain is built from TRBV27 and TRBJ1-1, with D maybe TRBD1 (5 bases). The V end was cut by 5 bases, the J end by 0 bases, with 10 bases between. The CDR3 totals 14 residues. Germline V CDR1 and CDR2: MNHEY, SMNVEV (reference sequence). CDR3 loop: CASSGGTMNTEAFF. DNA of the CDR3: TGTGCCAGCAGTGGGGGGACCATGAACACTGAAGCTTTCTTT.

This chain connects TRBV19 to TRBJ1-5; weak D call: TRBD1 (5 bases). Per the germline V gene, CDR1 is LNHDA and CDR2 is SQIVND (reference sequence). V lost 5 bases and J lost 2, with 7 bases in between. The CDR3 runs to 13 residues. The CDR3 loop reads CASSGGGNQPQHF. The CDR3 region has the DNA TGTGCCAGTAGTGGAGGGGGCAATCAGCCCCAGCATTTT.

The gene calls are TRBV5-1 and TRBJ1-6; 7 bases agree with TRBD1. Trimming cost V 3 bases and J 5 bases; bases outside gene matches: 2. This CDR3 spans 14 amino acids. The germline V gene has CDR1 SGHRS and CDR2 YFSETQ. The CDR3 region has the DNA TGCGCCAGCAGCTCAGGACAGGATAATTCACCCCTCCACTTT. Its protein is CASSSGQDNSPLHF. Full variable domain (remainder filled in from reference TRBV5-1 and TRBJ1-6): KAGVTQTPRYLIKTRGQQVTLSCSPISGHRSVSWYQQTPGQGLQFLFEYFSETQRNKGNFPGRFSGRQFSNSRSEMNVSTLELGDSALYLCASSSGQDNSPLHFGNGTRLTVT.

CDR3 in DNA: TGTGCCAGCCGAAGGGCCAGCTCGGGGGCCCTCCACTTT. Encoded protein: CASRRASSGALHF. The chain recombines TRBV2 with TRBJ1-6, with a weak D call TRBD1 (5 bases). From germline, CDR1 is SNHLY and CDR2 FYNNEI. V gave up 8 bases and J gave up 14 bases, with 19 bases separating them. This CDR3 has 13 residues.

This clone was counted once. This chain joins TRBV5-1 and TRBJ2-7, with a weak D call TRBD2 (6 bases). The CDR3 totals 15 residues. V was pared by 3 bases and J by 4 bases, with 17 bases between. The V gene's germline CDR1 is SGHRS and CDR2 YFSETQ. CDR3 DNA sequence: TGCGCCAGCAGCTCCGGCGGGGATCAGGGATACGAGCAGTACTTC. Encoded protein: CASSSGGDQGYEQYF.

The V and J genes are TRBV6-1 and TRBJ2-7, with 7 bases fitting TRBD2. The CDR3 has 16 amino acids. J gave up 6 bases and V 4 bases, and 15 bases lay outside the gene matches. Germline values: CDR1 MNHNS, CDR2 SASEGT. DNA of the CDR3: TGTGCCAGCAGTGGCCAGACCGCGCGGGGGTCGGGCGAGCAGTACTTC. This translates into CASSGQTARGSGEQYF.

The chain carries TRBV19 and TRBJ1-5; the D gene is possibly TRBD1 (6 bases). Germline CDR1 LNHDA, CDR2 SQIVND (reference sequence). Trimming cost V 3 bases and J 0 bases, with 12 bases left between them. CDR3 length: 16 amino acids. The DNA of the CDR3 is TGTGCCAGTAGTATGGCCGCAGGGGTTAGCAATCAGCCCCAGCATTTT. It translates to CASSMAAGVSNQPQHF.